This entry lists 4 T cell receptor beta chains sequenced from one sample in a study of blood T cell repertoires in COVID-19. Some clones are missing from TCRdb's copy, which holds only in-frame ones; the method was immunoSEQ multiplex PCR. This repertoire shows approximately 70,000 clones, around nine tenths found once; its top ten account for approximately 14%. The sample taken for sequencing was peripheral blood. Receptor source: a woman aged 60 to 75 with acute or convalescent COVID-19.

This chain links TRBV5-4 with TRBJ2-5, with 9 bases matching TRBD2. Germline V gene lookup returns CDR1 SGHNT and CDR2 YYREEE (reference sequence). J was trimmed by 5 bases and V by 0 bases; bases with no gene match: 2. CDR3 length equals 14 residues. The CDR3 is CASSLGTSGETQYF. CDR3 DNA: TGTGCCAGCAGCTTGGGAACTAGCGGGGAGACCCAGTACTTC.

The CDR3 bases are TGTGCCAGCAGTTCGGGGGGGAGAATAGATACGCAGTATTTT. Translation: CASSSGGRIDTQYF. The chain employs TRBV2 and TRBJ2-3, with 8 nucleotides matching TRBD2. V was clipped by 5 bases and J by 5 bases; unmatched bases: 6. CDR3 length: 14 amino acids. Germline loops: CDR1 SNHLY, CDR2 FYNNEI.

The CDR3 DNA sequence: TGTGCCAGCAGCCTTTATGGAGGAGTGAACACTGAAGCTTTCTTT. It is translated as CASSLYGGVNTEAFF. The rearrangement joins TRBV14 to TRBJ1-1; no clear D gene. Per germline, CDR1 SGHDN and CDR2 FVKESK. The CDR3 totals 15 residues. Deletions cut 4 bases from V and 0 bases from J, with 12 bases between.

The DNA of the CDR3 is TGTGCCAGCAGTTACGGCAGGGAACGAAACACCATATATTTT. It specifies CASSYGRERNTIYF. This chain joins TRBV6-6 and TRBJ1-3; tentative D call: TRBD1 (5 bases). V was shortened by 2 bases and J by 5 bases, with 10 bases between the two germline ends. Germline values: CDR1 MNHNY, CDR2 SVGAGI (reference sequence). The CDR3 consists of 14 residues.